The rows below give T cell receptor beta chains drawn from one sample of a study of PD-1 blockade in classical Hodgkin lymphoma. Assay used: immunoSEQ multiplex PCR; TCRdb lists only in-frame clones, some missing. The table includes 31,000 or so clones, under 90% detected once. Here the sequenced sample was CD4+ T cells from blood, taken before the fourth cycle of nivolumab. The receptors come from a human donor with classical Hodgkin lymphoma. Both conserved end residues are part of each CDR3. The D gene is left open where the match is weak. Clone size is shown for a subset of rows, as once, few, many or a class of expanded clone.

>TRBJ1-3|.|once|TRBV30
CAWSRGAPGNTIYF
TGTGCCTGGAGTCGGGGAGCACCTGGAAACACCATATATTTT
>TRBJ1-2|.|.|TRBV5-1
CASSLSRDHGYTF
TGCGCCAGCAGCTTGAGCAGGGATCACGGCTACACCTTC
>TRBJ1-6|.|.|TRBV28
CASSLFGGEGFNSPLHF
TGTGCCAGCAGTTTATTTGGCGGGGAGGGTTTCAATTCACCCCTCCACTTT
>TRBJ2-2|TRBD2|.|TRBV11-2
CASSLWLAGGPGTGELFF
TGTGCCAGCAGCTTGTGGCTAGCGGGGGGGCCGGGGACCGGGGAGCTGTTTTTT
>TRBJ1-1|.|.|TRBV28
CASSPQGMGNTEAFF
TGTGCCAGCAGTCCTCAGGGGATGGGGAACACTGAAGCTTTCTTT
>TRBJ1-1|.|.|TRBV27
CASSLRWTSRNTEAFF
TGTGCCAGCAGTTTAAGGTGGACATCAAGGAACACTGAAGCTTTCTTT
>TRBJ1-6|.|.|TRBV11-3
CASSLRRQSPLHF
TGTGCCAGCAGCCTACGAAGGCAATCACCCCTCCACTTT
>TRBJ2-5|TRBD1|.|TRBV11-1
CASSLDRGEETQYF
TGTGCCAGCAGCTTAGACAGGGGAGAAGAGACCCAGTACTTC
>TRBJ2-7|TRBD2|.|TRBV28
CASSYERGGHYEQYF
TGTGCCAGCAGTTATGAGCGGGGGGGGCACTACGAGCAGTACTTC
>TRBJ1-1|.|.|TRBV4-3
CASSQDYGVWTEAFF
TGCGCCAGCAGCCAAGATTATGGGGTGTGGACTGAAGCTTTCTTT
>TRBJ2-3|.|once|TRBV7-3
CASSRARRGGTDTQYF
TGTGCCAGCAGCCGAGCAAGGCGGGGAGGCACAGATACGCAGTATTTT
>TRBJ1-2|.|.|TRBV28
CATATGANYGYTF
TGTGCCACCGCAACGGGGGCCAACTATGGCTACACCTTC
>TRBJ1-4|.|.|TRBV2
CASSDGTSNEKLFF
TGTGCCAGCAGTGACGGGACGTCTAATGAAAAACTGTTTTTT
>TRBJ1-5|.|.|TRBV4-3
CASSQGGGYNQPQHF
TGCGCCAGCAGCCAAGGAGGAGGGTACAATCAGCCCCAGCATTTT
>TRBJ2-3|TRBD2|.|TRBV4-1
CASSSWTSGEIDTQYF
TGCGCCAGCAGCTCATGGACTAGCGGGGAGATAGATACGCAGTATTTT
>TRBJ1-1|.|.|TRBV5-1
CASSLGRAMGNTEAFF
TGCGCCAGCAGCTTGGGGCGGGCTATGGGGAACACTGAAGCTTTCTTT
>TRBJ2-1|.|.|TRBV7-3
CASSLTGGPYNEQFF
TGTGCCAGCAGCTTAACCGGGGGCCCCTACAATGAGCAGTTCTTC